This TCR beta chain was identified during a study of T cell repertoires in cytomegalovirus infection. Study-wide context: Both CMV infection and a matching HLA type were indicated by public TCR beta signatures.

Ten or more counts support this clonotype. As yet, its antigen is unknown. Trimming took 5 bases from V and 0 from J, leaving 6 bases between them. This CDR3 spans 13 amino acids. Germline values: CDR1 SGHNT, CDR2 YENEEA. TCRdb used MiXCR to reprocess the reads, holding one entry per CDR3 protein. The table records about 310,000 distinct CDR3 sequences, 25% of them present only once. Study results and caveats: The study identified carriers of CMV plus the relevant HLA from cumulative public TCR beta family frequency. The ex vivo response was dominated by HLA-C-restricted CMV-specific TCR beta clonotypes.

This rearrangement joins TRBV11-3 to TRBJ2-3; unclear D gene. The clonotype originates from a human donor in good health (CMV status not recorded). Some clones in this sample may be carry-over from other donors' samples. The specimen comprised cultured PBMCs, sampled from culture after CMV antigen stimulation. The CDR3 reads CASSEDSTDTQYF. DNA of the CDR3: TGTGCCAGCAGCGAAGACAGCACAGATACGCAGTATTTT.